These 3 T cell receptor beta chains were all obtained from the same sample, sequenced in a study of blood T cell repertoires in COVID-19. The repertoire was sequenced with immunoSEQ multiplex PCR; TCRdb's copy has only in-frame clones and lacks some. The sample shows 55,000 to 85,000 clones, roughly four fifths of them seen only once. Sequencing was performed on peripheral blood. The source of these receptors is a woman in her 70s with acute or convalescent COVID-19.

The chain joins TRBV30 to TRBJ2-3; D perhaps matches TRBD2 (6 bases). Germline-derived CDR1 and CDR2 are GTSNPN and SVGIG (reference sequence). The CDR3 is 14 residues long. The germline V and J ends were trimmed by 8 bases and 3 bases, with 18 bases remaining between them. CDR3 residues: CATRVEGTTDTQYF. The DNA for the CDR3 is TGTGCCACCCGGGTTGAGGGGACTACAGATACGCAGTATTTT.

The gene calls are TRBV3-1 (or the pseudogene TRBV3-2) and TRBJ1-4; 8 positions match TRBD1. The CDR3 runs 15 residues. V trimming: 1 base; J trimming: 7 bases; junction bases outside the gene matches: 5. Germline CDR1 is LGHDT and CDR2 is YNNKEL (reference sequence). This CDR3 reads CASSQVQGVSEKLFF. Written as DNA, the CDR3 is TGTGCCAGCAGCCAAGTACAGGGGGTGAGTGAAAAACTGTTTTTT.

The chain links TRBV18 to TRBJ2-7, with TRBD1 matching 10 bases. The CDR3 has 16 residues. V was pared by 3 bases and J by 6 bases, with 11 bases of the junction left unmatched. Germline V gene lookup returns CDR1 KGHSH and CDR2 LQKENI. This CDR3 reads CASSPMTGGVPGEQYF. The DNA for the CDR3 is TGTGCCAGCTCACCGATGACAGGGGGCGTCCCCGGCGAGCAGTACTTC.